Listed below are T cell receptor beta chains from one sample, sequenced in a study of T cell responses to AZD1222 COVID-19 vaccine. Profiling relied on immunoSEQ multiplex PCR, and the TCRdb table lists in-frame clones only, not all of them. The table lists 110,000 to 150,000 clones, approximately 91% of them singletons, with roughly 2% in the top ten. This sample comprised peripheral blood, obtained 28 days after the second AZD1222 dose. Every receptor here comes from an adult who received the AZD1222 COVID-19 vaccine. Both conserved end residues are trimmed from each CDR3. Only some rows state a clone size, as once, few, many or a class for expanded clones.

TRBJ1-3 | TRBV19 | NA | ASSTTGTGGGNTIY
TRBJ1-5 | TRBV30 | NA | AWSEQAAQPQH
TRBJ2-2 | TRBV5-1 | NA | ASSLASGRATTGELF
TRBJ1-2 | TRBV4-1 | NA | ASSLFGVRGYT
TRBJ2-3 | TRBV5-1 | NA | ASSLREDLQY
TRBJ2-7 | TRBV3-1/TRBV3-2 | NA | ASSPGLDVYEQY
TRBJ2-5 | TRBV15 | NA | ATSRDRRGGRAPETQY
TRBJ1-1 | TRBV9 | NA | ASSVDPGEGTEAF
TRBJ1-4 | TRBV27 | NA | ASSLQVNEKLF
TRBJ2-7 | TRBV6-5 | NA | ASTQWSGGNEQY
TRBJ2-7 | TRBV11-2 | NA | ASSPSTVHEQY
TRBJ1-1 | TRBV6-5 | NA | ASSIRGLGGTEAF
TRBJ1-2 | TRBV6-5 | few | ASSTLQGAPGYT
TRBJ1-3 | TRBV18 | NA | ASSPEASSGNTIY
TRBJ2-7 | TRBV3-1/TRBV3-2 | NA | ASSQVIGTGGGYEQY
TRBJ2-7 | TRBV9 | few | ASSLGGASYEQY
TRBJ2-3 | TRBV24-1 | NA | ATSEAGTSGSTDTQY
TRBJ1-1 | TRBV7-8 | NA | ASSNDTGGEAF
TRBJ2-1 | TRBV6-1 | NA | ASSGGTGVTTYNEQF
TRBJ1-1 | TRBV9 | NA | ASSALGGGHLNTEAF
TRBJ2-2 | TRBV9 | NA | ASSPTNTGELF
TRBJ2-5 | TRBV7-3 | NA | ASSLGGGAGETQY